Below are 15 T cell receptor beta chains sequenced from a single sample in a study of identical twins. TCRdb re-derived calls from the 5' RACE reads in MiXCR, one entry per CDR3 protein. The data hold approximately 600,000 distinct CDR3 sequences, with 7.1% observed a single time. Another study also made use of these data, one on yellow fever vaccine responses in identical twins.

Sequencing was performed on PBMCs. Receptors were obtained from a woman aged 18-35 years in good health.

Here the CDR3 DNA reads TGTGCCAGCAGACCTGACAGGGGAACCTACGAGCAGTACTTC. This encodes CASRPDRGTYEQYF. The rearrangement joins TRBV27 to TRBJ2-7, with 8 bases matching TRBD1. With 6 bases clipped from V and 2 bases from J, the junction kept 6 bases outside the gene matches. This CDR3 contains 14 residues. The germline CDR1 and CDR2 sequences are MNHEY and SMNVEV (reference sequence).

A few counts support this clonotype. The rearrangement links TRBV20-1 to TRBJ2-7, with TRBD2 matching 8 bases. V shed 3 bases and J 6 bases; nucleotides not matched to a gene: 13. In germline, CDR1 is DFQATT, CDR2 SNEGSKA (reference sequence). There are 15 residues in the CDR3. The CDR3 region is CSASPYSGGVVEQYV. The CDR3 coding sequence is TGCAGTGCTAGTCCCTACAGCGGGGGTGTGGTCGAGCAGTACGTC.

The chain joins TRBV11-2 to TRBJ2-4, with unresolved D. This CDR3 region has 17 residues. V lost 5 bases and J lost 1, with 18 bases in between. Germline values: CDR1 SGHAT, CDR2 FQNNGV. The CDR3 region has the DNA TGTGCCAGCAGCCCCAGACGGGTTCCTGGGGCCAAAAACATTCAGTACTTC. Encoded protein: CASSPRRVPGAKNIQYF.

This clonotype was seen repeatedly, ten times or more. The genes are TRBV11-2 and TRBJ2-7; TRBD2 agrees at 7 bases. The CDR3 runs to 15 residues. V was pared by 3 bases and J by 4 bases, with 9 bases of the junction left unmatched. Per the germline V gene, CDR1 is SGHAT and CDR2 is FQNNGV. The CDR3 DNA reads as TGTGCCAGCAGCTTGAGTCTCGCGGGAGCTTACGAGCAGTACTTC. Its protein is CASSLSLAGAYEQYF.

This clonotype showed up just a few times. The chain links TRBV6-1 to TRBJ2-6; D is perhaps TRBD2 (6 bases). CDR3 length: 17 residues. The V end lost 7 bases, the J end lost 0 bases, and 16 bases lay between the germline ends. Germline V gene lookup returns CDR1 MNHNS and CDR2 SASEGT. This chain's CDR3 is CASTSGGYISGANVLTF. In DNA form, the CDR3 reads TGTGCCAGCACATCCGGGGGTTATATCTCTGGGGCCAACGTCCTGACTTTC.

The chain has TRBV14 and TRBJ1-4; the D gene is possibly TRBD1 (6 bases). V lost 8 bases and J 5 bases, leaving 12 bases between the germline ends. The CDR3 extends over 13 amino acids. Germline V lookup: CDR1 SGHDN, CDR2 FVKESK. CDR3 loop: CASRGQWNEKLFF. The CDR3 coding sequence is TGTGCCAGCCGAGGACAGTGGAATGAAAAACTGTTTTTT.

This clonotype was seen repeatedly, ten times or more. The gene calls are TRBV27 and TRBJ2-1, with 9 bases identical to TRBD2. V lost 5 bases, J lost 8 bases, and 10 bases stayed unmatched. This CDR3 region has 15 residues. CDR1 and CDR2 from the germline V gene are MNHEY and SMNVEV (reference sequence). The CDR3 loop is CASSPSGTSPHEQFF. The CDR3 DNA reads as TGTGCCAGCAGTCCGTCCGGGACTAGCCCTCATGAGCAGTTCTTC.

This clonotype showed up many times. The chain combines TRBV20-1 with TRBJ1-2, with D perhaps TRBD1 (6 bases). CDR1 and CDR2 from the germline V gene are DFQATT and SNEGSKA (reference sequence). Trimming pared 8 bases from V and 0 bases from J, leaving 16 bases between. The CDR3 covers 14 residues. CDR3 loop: CSFYGGSSNYGYTF. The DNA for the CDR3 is TGCAGTTTTTACGGGGGCAGTTCTAACTATGGCTACACCTTC.

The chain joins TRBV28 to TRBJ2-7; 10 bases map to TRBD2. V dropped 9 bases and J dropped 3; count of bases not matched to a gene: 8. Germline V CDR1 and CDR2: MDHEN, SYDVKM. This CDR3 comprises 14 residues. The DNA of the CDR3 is TGTGCCAGTGCCCCTAGCGGGAGTAGCTACGAGCAGTACTTC. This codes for CASAPSGSSYEQYF.

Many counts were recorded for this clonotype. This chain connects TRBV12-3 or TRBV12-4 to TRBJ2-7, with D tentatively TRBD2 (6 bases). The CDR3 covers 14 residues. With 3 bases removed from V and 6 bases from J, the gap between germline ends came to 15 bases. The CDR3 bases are TGTGCCAGCAGTTTTCGTGTTCCGGGAGCCGAGCAGTACTTC. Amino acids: CASSFRVPGAEQYF.

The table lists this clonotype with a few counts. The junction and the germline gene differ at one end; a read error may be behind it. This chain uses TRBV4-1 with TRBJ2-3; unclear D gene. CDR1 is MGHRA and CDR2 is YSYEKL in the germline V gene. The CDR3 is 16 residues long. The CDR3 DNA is TGCGCCAGCAACCAAAACGTGGGGTATATCACAGATACGCAGTATTTT. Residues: CASNQNVGYITDTQYF.

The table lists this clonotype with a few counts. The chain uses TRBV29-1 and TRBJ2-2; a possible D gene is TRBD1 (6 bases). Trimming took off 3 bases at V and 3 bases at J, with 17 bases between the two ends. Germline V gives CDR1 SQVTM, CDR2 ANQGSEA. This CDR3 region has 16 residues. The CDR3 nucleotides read TGCAGCGTTGAGGTTCATTTTAGGGGGTACACCGGGGAGCTGTTTTTT. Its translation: CSVEVHFRGYTGELFF.

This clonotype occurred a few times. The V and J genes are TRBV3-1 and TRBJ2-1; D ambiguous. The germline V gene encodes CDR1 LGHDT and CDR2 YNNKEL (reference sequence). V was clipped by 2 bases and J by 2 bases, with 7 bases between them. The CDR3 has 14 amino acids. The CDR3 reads CASSQRQPYNEQFF. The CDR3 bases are TGTGCCAGCAGCCAACGCCAACCCTACAATGAGCAGTTCTTC.

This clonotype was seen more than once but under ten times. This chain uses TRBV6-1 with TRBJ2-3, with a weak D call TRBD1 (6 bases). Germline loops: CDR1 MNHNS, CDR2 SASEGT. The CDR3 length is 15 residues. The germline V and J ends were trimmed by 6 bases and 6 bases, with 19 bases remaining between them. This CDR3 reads CASSSAGETLDTQYF. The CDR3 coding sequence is TGTGCCAGCAGCTCAGCAGGGGAGACATTGGATACGCAGTATTTT.

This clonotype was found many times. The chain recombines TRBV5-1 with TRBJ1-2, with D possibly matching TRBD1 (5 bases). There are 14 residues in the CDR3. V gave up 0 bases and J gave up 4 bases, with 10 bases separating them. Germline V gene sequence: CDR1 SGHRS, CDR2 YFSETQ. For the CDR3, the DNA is TGCGCCAGCAGCTTGGCCACAGGCCCCTATGGCTACACCTTC. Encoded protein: CASSLATGPYGYTF.